These T cell receptor beta chains were read from a single sample in a study of cytomegalovirus exposure and HLA in healthy donors. Libraries were prepared by immunoSEQ multiplex PCR; TCRdb keeps only in-frame clonotypes and omits some of them. Among roughly 73,000 clones, 85% to 95% were seen once, and the ten largest hold about 3%. The specimen sequenced was PBMCs. Receptor source: a man in his late teens or twenties in good health and CMV-seronegative. Each CDR3 is given with its conserved first and last residue. The D gene is left open where the match is weak. The size field is filled for only some rows; it gives once, few, many or a size class.

>NA|TRBD1|TRBJ1-2|TRBV4-3
CASSQNRGLNYGYTF
TGCGCCAGCAGCCAGAACAGGGGCCTTAACTATGGCTACACCTTC
>NA|NA|TRBJ2-2|TRBV5-5
CASSPQGLLNTGELFF
TGTGCCAGCAGCCCTCAGGGACTCCTAAACACCGGGGAGCTGTTTTTT
>once|NA|TRBJ1-1|TRBV6-5
CASSVRGGYTEAFF
TGTGCCAGCAGTGTCAGGGGAGGGTACACTGAAGCTTTCTTT
>NA|NA|TRBJ1-4|TRBV27
CASSFWPPNEKLFF
TGTGCCAGCAGTTTCTGGCCCCCTAATGAAAAACTGTTTTTT
>NA|NA|TRBJ1-5|TRBV5-1
CASSLGENSNQPQHF
TGCGCCAGCAGCTTGGGGGAGAACAGCAATCAGCCCCAGCATTTT
>NA|TRBD2|TRBJ2-1|TRBV27
CASSLVRGSYNEQFF
TGTGCCAGCAGTTTAGTGCGGGGGTCCTACAATGAGCAGTTCTTC
>NA|TRBD1|TRBJ1-5|TRBV11-2
CASSARGNQPQHF
TGTGCCAGCAGCGCCAGGGGGAATCAGCCCCAGCATTTT
>once|TRBD1|TRBJ2-3|TRBV19
CASSPGTADTQYF
TGTGCCAGTAGTCCCGGGACAGCAGATACGCAGTATTTT
>NA|TRBD1|TRBJ1-3|TRBV29-1
CSVVPQGAGNTIYF
TGCAGCGTTGTTCCACAGGGGGCCGGAAACACCATATATTTT
>NA|NA|TRBJ2-2|TRBV4-1
CASSQDKGTGELFF
TGCGCCAGCAGCCAGGACAAAGGCACCGGGGAGCTGTTTTTT
>NA|TRBD2|TRBJ2-1|TRBV5-1
CASSLETSGGGSNEQFF
TGCGCCAGCAGCTTGGAGACTAGCGGGGGGGGGTCCAATGAGCAGTTCTTC
>NA|TRBD1|TRBJ2-7|TRBV5-8
CASRLRDRPYEQYF
TGTGCCAGCAGGCTCCGGGACAGACCCTACGAGCAGTACTTC
>NA|TRBD1|TRBJ2-5|TRBV27
CASRLGTGGKETQYF
TGTGCCAGCAGATTAGGAACAGGGGGTAAAGAGACCCAGTACTTC
>NA|NA|TRBJ1-1|TRBV5-4
CASSRTGGPLDTEAFF
TGTGCCAGCAGCCGAACCGGGGGACCACTCGACACTGAAGCTTTCTTT
>once|NA|TRBJ1-1|TRBV18
CASSPGVQGGTEAFF
TGTGCCAGCTCACCAGGGGTACAGGGTGGGACTGAAGCTTTCTTT
>NA|NA|TRBJ2-5|TRBV7-9
CASSQLRETQYF
TGTGCCAGCAGCCAACTCCGGGAGACCCAGTACTTC
>once|NA|TRBJ2-6|TRBV18
CASSPPEGKAGANVLTF
TGTGCCAGCTCACCACCGGAGGGAAAAGCTGGGGCCAACGTCCTGACTTTC
>NA|NA|TRBJ2-4|TRBV9
CASSEGGGAKNIQYF
TGTGCCAGCAGCGAGGGAGGGGGAGCCAAAAACATTCAGTACTTC
>NA|NA|TRBJ2-3|TRBV6-1
CATDSADTQYF
TGTGCCACCGATAGCGCAGATACGCAGTATTTT
>NA|NA|TRBJ2-1|TRBV2
CASSGRLYNEQFF
TGTGCCAGCAGTGGGCGGCTATACAATGAGCAGTTCTTC
>NA|NA|TRBJ1-1|TRBV30
CAWGPTNTEAFF
TGTGCCTGGGGGCCCACTAACACTGAAGCTTTCTTT
>NA|NA|TRBJ1-5|TRBV14
CASSSGLNQPQHF
TGTGCCAGCAGCTCCGGACTCAATCAGCCCCAGCATTTT
>NA|NA|TRBJ2-3|TRBV7-2
CASSLVGLYTDTQYF
TGTGCCAGCAGCTTAGTGGGACTGTACACAGATACGCAGTATTTT
>NA|NA|TRBJ2-5|TRBV7-3
CASSLFPGDQETQYF
TGTGCCAGCAGCCTTTTCCCGGGAGATCAAGAGACCCAGTACTTC
>NA|NA|TRBJ1-5|TRBV7-2
CASSLEMGGRGNNQPQHF
TGTGCCAGCAGCTTAGAAATGGGGGGAAGGGGAAACAATCAGCCCCAGCATTTT
>NA|TRBD1|TRBJ1-1|TRBV7-3
CASSLGQGTEAFF
TGTGCCAGCAGCTTGGGACAGGGGACTGAAGCTTTCTTT
>NA|NA|TRBJ2-7|TRBV5-1
CASSLAGEQYF
TGCGCCAGCAGCTTGGCCGGCGAGCAGTACTTC
>NA|TRBD1|TRBJ1-6|TRBV30
CAWLGQGAFLGTTLHF
TGTGCCTGGCTGGGACAGGGGGCTTTCCTGGGAACCACCCTCCACTTT
>NA|NA|TRBJ1-1|TRBV2
CAPHKLTGMDTEAFF
TGTGCCCCACACAAATTAACAGGGATGGACACTGAAGCTTTCTTT
>NA|TRBD2|TRBJ2-3|TRBV5-3
CARSLFRNSGEICTDTQYF
TGTGCCAGAAGCTTGTTTCGCAATAGCGGGGAAATCTGCACAGATACGCAGTATTTT
>NA|NA|TRBJ2-3|TRBV7-6
CASSSLSTDTQYF
TGTGCCAGCAGCTCCTTGAGTACAGATACGCAGTATTTT
>NA|NA|TRBJ1-5|TRBV27
CASSLSTTDSNQPQHF
TGTGCCAGCAGTTTATCAACAACAGATAGCAATCAGCCCCAGCATTTT
>NA|NA|TRBJ1-3|TRBV7-9
CASSLATGVSGAGPIYF
TGTGCCAGCAGCTTAGCCACCGGTGTTTCTGGAGCGGGACCCATATATTTT
>few|NA|TRBJ1-5|TRBV6-1
CASKQGTSNQPQHF
TGTGCCAGCAAGCAGGGTACTAGCAATCAGCCCCAGCATTTT
>NA|NA|TRBJ1-6|TRBV7-8
CASSPSSVSPLHF
TGTGCCAGCAGCCCTAGTAGTGTGTCACCCCTCCACTTT
>NA|NA|TRBJ2-5|TRBV7-9
CASSPVTGSQETQYF
TGTGCCAGCAGCCCCGTCACAGGTTCCCAAGAGACCCAGTACTTC